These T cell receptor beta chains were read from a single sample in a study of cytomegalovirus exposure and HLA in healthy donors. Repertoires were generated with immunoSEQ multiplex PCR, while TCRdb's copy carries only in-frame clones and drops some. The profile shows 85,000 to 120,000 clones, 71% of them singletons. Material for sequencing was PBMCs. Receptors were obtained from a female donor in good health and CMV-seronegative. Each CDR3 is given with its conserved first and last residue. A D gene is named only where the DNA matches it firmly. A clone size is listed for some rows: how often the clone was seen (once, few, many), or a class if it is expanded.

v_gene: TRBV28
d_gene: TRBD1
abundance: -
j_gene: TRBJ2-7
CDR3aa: CASSFRTGFYEQYF
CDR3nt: TGTGCCAGCAGTTTTAGGACAGGGTTCTACGAGCAGTACTTC

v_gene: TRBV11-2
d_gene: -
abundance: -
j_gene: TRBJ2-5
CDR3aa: CASSLGQQLGETQYF
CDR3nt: TGTGCCAGCAGCTTAGGACAGCAGTTGGGGGAGACCCAGTACTTC

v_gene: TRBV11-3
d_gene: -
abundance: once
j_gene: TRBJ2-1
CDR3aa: CASSLVGLATYNEQFF
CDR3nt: TGTGCCAGCAGCTTAGTTGGCCTAGCTACCTACAATGAGCAGTTCTTC

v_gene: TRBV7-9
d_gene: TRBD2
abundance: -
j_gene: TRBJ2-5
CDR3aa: CASRVGTSGVPGQETQYF
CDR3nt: TGTGCCAGCAGGGTCGGGACTAGCGGGGTCCCGGGTCAAGAGACCCAGTACTTC

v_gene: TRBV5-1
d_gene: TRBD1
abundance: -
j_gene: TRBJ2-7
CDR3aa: CASSSTGGSYEQYF
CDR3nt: TGCGCCAGCAGCTCGACAGGGGGCTCCTACGAGCAGTACTTC

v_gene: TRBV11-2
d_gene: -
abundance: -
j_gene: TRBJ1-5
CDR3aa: CASSLPGYQPQHF
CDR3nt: TGTGCCAGCAGCTTACCAGGGTATCAGCCCCAGCATTTT

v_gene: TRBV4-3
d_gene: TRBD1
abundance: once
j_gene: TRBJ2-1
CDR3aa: CASSQVGTGVNEQFF
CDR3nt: TGCGCCAGCAGCCAAGTGGGCACAGGGGTCAATGAGCAGTTCTTC

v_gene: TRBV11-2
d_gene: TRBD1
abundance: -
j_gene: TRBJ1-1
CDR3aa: CASSVDRPVDTEAFF
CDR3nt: TGTGCCAGCAGCGTGGACAGGCCTGTAGACACTGAAGCTTTCTTT

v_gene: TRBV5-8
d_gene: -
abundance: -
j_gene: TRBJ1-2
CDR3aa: CASSSVGGNYGYTF
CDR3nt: TGTGCCAGCAGCTCAGTAGGGGGTAACTATGGCTACACCTTC

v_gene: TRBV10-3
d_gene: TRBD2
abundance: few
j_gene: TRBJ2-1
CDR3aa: CAISEAVPSGRSYNEQFF
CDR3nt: TGTGCCATCAGTGAGGCGGTCCCTAGCGGTCGCTCCTACAATGAGCAGTTCTTC

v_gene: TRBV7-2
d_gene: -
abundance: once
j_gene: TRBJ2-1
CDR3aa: CASSLSVRSPEQFF
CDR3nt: TGTGCCAGCAGCCTGTCGGTAAGGAGCCCTGAGCAGTTCTTC

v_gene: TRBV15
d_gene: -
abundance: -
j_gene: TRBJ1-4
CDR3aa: CATSRVATNEKLFF
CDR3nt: TGTGCCACCAGCAGAGTAGCAACTAATGAAAAACTGTTTTTT

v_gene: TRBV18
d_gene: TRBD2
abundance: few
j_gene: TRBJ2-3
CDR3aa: CASSPGLAGAGGTDTQYF
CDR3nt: TGTGCCAGCTCACCAGGGCTAGCGGGAGCTGGGGGAACAGATACGCAGTATTTT

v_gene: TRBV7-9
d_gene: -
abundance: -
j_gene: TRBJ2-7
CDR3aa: CASSFPGTYEQYF
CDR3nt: TGTGCCAGCAGCTTCCCCGGGACCTACGAGCAGTACTTC

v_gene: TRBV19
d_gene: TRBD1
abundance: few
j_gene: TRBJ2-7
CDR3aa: CASSIPGAGGYEQYF
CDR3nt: TGTGCCAGTAGTATCCCCGGAGCAGGGGGCTACGAGCAGTACTTC

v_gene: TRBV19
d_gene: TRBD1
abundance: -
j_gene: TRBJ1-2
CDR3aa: CASSMGTGASVGYTF
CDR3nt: TGTGCCAGTAGTATGGGGACAGGGGCTTCTGTTGGCTACACCTTC

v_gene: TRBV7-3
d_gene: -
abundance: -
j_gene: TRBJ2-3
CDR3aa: CASSLEGGWADTQYF
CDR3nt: TGTGCCAGCAGCCTGGAAGGGGGATGGGCAGATACGCAGTATTTT

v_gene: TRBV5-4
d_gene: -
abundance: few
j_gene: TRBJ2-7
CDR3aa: CASSPTGSHEQYF
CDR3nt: TGTGCCAGCAGCCCCACAGGGTCCCACGAGCAGTACTTC

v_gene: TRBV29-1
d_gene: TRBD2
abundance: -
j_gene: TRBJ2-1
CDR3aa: CSVEGAGTSYNEQFF
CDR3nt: TGCAGCGTTGAAGGGGCCGGGACTAGCTACAATGAGCAGTTCTTC

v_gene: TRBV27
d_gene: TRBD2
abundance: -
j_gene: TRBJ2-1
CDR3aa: CASRLEGGTDEQFF
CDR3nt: TGTGCCAGCAGGTTGGAGGGAGGGACGGATGAGCAGTTCTTC

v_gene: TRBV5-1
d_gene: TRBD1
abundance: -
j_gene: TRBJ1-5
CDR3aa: CASSPGLDREPQHF
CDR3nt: TGCGCCAGCAGCCCCGGACTTGACAGGGAGCCCCAGCATTTT

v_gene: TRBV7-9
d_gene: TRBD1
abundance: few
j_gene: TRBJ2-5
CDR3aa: CASSFRDSLETQYF
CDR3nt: TGTGCCAGCAGCTTCCGGGACAGCCTAGAGACCCAGTACTTC

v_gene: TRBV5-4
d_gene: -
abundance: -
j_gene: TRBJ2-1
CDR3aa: CASSLKTYRSYNEQFF
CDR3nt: TGTGCCAGCAGCTTAAAGACATATCGCTCCTACAATGAGCAGTTCTTC

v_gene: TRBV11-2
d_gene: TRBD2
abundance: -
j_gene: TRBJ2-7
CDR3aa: CASSLAGGPFDEQYF
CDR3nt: TGTGCCAGCAGCTTAGCGGGAGGGCCGTTCGACGAGCAGTACTTC

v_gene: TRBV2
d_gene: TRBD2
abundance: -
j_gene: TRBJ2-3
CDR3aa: CASNREVGDTQYF
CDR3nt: TGTGCCAGCAACCGGGAGGTGGGGGATACGCAGTATTTT

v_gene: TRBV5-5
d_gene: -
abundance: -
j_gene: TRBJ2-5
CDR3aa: CASSLDRHQETQYF
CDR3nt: TGTGCCAGCAGCTTGGATCGTCACCAAGAGACCCAGTACTTC

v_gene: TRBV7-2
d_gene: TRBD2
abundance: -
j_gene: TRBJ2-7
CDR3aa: CASSRRLAGGYEQYF
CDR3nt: TGTGCCAGCAGCCGGAGACTAGCGGGAGGTTACGAGCAGTACTTC

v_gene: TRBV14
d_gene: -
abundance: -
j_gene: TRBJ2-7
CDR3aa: CASSHRGYEQYF
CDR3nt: TGTGCCAGCAGCCACCGAGGGTACGAGCAGTACTTC

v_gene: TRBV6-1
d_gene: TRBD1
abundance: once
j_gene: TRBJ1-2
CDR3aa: CASSDQGARGYTF
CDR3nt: TGTGCCAGCAGTGACCAGGGGGCGCGGGGCTACACCTTC

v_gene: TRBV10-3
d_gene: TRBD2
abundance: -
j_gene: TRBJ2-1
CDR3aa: CAISGRTSGSNEQFF
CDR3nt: TGTGCCATCAGTGGAAGGACTAGCGGGAGCAATGAGCAGTTCTTC

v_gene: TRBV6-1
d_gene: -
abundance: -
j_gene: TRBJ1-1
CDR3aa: CASSGGGGGTEAFF
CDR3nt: TGTGCCAGCAGTGGGGGTGGGGGCGGCACTGAAGCTTTCTTT

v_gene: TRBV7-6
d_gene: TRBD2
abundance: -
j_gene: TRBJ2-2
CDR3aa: CASSLGASGPTLTNTGELFF
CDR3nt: TGTGCCAGCAGCCTAGGAGCTAGCGGACCGACCCTTACGAACACCGGGGAGCTGTTTTTT

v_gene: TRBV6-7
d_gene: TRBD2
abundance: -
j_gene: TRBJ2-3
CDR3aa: CASSYRGLANTDTQYF
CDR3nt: TGTGCCAGCAGTTACCGAGGACTAGCGAATACAGATACGCAGTATTTT

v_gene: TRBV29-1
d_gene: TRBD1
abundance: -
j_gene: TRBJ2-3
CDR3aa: CSVSPGQFSTDTQYF
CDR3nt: TGCAGCGTTTCACCGGGACAGTTTAGCACAGATACGCAGTATTTT

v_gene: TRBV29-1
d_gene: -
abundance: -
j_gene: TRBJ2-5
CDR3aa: CSGGLETQYF
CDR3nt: TGCAGCGGGGGCCTAGAGACCCAGTACTTC

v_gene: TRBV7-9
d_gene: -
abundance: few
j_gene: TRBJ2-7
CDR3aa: CASSPGQNEQYF
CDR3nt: TGTGCCAGCAGCCCTGGACAGAACGAGCAGTACTTC

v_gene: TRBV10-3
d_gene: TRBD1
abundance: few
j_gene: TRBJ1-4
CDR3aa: CAIKGQESNEKLFF
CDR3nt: TGTGCCATCAAGGGACAGGAATCGAATGAAAAACTGTTTTTT

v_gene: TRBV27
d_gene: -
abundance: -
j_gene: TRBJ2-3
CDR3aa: CASSLSSRGFTDTQYF
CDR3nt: TGTGCCAGCAGTTTAAGCTCGAGAGGATTCACAGATACGCAGTATTTT

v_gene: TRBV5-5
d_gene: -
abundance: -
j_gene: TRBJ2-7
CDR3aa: CASSLGHPNEQYF
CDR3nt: TGTGCCAGCAGCCTTGGACACCCTAACGAGCAGTACTTC

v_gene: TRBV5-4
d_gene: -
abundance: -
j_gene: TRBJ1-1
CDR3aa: CASSLNTMNTEAFF
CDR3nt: TGTGCCAGCAGCTTGAACACGATGAACACTGAAGCTTTCTTT

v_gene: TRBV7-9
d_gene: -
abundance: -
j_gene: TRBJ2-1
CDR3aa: CASRAPAASSYNEQFF
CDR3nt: TGTGCCAGCAGAGCGCCAGCGGCGAGCTCCTACAATGAGCAGTTCTTC

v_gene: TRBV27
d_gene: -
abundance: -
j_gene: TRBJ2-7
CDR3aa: CASSFSPAYEQYF
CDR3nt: TGTGCCAGCAGTTTTTCTCCAGCCTACGAGCAGTACTTC

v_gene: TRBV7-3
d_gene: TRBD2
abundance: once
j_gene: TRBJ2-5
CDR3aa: CASSINPGLAGEVETQYF
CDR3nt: TGTGCCAGCAGCATCAATCCGGGACTAGCGGGAGAAGTGGAGACCCAGTACTTC

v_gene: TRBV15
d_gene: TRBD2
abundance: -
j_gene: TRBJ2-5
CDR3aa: CATSRGFGWEGRQETQYF
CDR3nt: TGTGCCACCAGCAGAGGTTTTGGGTGGGAGGGAAGACAAGAGACCCAGTACTTC

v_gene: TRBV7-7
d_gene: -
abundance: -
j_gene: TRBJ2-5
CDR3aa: CASSLGGRNEETQYF
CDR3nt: TGTGCCAGCAGCTTAGGGGGCAGAAACGAAGAGACCCAGTACTTC

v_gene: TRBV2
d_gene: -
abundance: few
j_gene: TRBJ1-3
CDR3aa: CASMSSGNTIYF
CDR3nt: TGTGCCAGCATGAGCTCTGGAAACACCATATATTTT